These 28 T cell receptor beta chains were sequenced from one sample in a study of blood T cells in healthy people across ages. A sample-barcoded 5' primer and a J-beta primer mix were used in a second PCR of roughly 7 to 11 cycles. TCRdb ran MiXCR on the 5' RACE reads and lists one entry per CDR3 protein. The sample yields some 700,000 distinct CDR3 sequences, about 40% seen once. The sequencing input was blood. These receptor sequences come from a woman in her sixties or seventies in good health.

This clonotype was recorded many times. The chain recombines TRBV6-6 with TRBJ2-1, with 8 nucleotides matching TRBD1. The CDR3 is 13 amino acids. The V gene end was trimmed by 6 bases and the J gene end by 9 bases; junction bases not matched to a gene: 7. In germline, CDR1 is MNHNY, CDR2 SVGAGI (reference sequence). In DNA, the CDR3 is TGTGCCAGCAGGTCCTCAGGGGGCGGTGAGCAGTTCTTC. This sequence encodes CASRSSGGGEQFF.

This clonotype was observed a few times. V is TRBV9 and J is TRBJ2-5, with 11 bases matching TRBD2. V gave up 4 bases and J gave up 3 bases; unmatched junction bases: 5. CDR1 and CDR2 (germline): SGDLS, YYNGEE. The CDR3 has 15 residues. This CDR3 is CASSLMTSGEETQYF. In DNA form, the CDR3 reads TGTGCCAGCAGCCTGATGACTAGCGGGGAAGAGACCCAGTACTTC.

The CDR3 region is CSVVRDRGRLWSYTF. The CDR3 DNA is TGCAGCGTTGTCCGGGACAGGGGGCGCCTATGGAGCTACACCTTC. The J gene is TRBJ1-2, the V gene TRBV29-1, with TRBD1 matching 12 bases. The germline CDR1 and CDR2 sequences are SQVTM and ANQGSEA. The length of the CDR3 is 15 residues. The V gene end was trimmed by 4 bases and the J gene end by 9 bases; junction bases not matched to a gene: 12. Variable domain in full (rest from reference TRBV29-1 and TRBJ1-2): SAVISQKPSRDICQRGTSLTIQCQVDSQVTMMFWYRQQPGQSLTLIATANQGSEATYESGFVIDKFPISRPNLTFSTLTVSNMSPEDSSIYLCSVVRDRGRLWSYTFGSGTRLTVV.

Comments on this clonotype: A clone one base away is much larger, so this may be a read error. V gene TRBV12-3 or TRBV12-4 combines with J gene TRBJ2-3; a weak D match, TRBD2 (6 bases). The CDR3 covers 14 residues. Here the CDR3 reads CASSRAGQADAQYF. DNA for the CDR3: TGTGCCAGCAGTCGAGCGGGCCAAGCAGATGCGCAGTATTTT.

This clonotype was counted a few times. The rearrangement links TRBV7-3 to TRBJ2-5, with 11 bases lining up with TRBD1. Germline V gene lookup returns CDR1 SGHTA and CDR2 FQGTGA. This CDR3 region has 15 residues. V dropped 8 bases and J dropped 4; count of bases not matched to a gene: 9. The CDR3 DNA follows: TGTGCCAGCCGGTACTCCGGGACAGGGGGAGAGACCCAGTACTTC. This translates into CASRYSGTGGETQYF.

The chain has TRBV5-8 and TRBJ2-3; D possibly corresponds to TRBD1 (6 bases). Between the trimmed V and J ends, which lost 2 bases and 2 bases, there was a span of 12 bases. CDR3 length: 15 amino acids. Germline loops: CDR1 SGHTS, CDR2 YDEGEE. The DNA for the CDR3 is TGTGCCAGCAGCTTACAGGGATGGGACACAGATACGCAGTATTTT. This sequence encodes CASSLQGWDTDTQYF.

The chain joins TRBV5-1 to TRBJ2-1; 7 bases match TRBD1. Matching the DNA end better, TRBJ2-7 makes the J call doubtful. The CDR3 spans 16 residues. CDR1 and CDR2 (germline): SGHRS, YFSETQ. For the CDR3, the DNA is TGCGCCAGCAGCTTGGGGGGACAGAGCTCCTACAATGAGCAGTACTTC. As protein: CASSLGGQSSYNEQYF.

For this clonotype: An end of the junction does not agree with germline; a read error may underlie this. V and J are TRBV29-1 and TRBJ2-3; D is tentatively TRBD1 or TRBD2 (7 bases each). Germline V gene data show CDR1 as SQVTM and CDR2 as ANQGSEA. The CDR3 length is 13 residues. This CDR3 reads CSVQGGATDTRYF. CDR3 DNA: TGCAGCGTTCAGGGGGGGGCCACAGATACGCGGTATTTT.

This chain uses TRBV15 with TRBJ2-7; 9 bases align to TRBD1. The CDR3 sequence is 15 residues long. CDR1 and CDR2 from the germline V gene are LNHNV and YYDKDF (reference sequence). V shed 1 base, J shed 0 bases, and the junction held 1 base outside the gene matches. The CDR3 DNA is TGTGCCACCAGCAGAGGGACAGGGGTCTCCTACGAGCAGTACTTC. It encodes CATSRGTGVSYEQYF.

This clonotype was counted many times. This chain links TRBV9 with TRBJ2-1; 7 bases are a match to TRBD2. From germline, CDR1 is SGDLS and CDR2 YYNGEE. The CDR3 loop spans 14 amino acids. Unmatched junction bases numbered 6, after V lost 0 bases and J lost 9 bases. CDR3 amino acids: CASSVGLARPEQFF. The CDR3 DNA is TGTGCCAGCAGCGTAGGACTAGCAAGGCCTGAGCAGTTCTTC.

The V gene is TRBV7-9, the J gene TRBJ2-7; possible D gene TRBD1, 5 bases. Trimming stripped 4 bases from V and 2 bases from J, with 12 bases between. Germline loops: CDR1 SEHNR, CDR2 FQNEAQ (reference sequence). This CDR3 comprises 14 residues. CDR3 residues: CASSSLPGTYEQYF. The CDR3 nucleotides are TGTGCCAGCAGCTCCCTGCCAGGGACCTACGAGCAGTACTTC.

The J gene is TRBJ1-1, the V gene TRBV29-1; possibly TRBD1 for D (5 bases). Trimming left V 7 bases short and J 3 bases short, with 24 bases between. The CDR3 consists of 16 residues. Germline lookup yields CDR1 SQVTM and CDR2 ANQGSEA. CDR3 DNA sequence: TGCAGCGCCACCAATCCTTACGGGGGATCTGACACTGAAGCTTTCTTT. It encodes CSATNPYGGSDTEAFF.

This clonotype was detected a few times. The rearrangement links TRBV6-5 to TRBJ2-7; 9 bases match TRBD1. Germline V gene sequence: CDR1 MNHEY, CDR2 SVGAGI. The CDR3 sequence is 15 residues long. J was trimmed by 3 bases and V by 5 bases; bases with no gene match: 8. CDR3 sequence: CASSARTGEGYEQYF. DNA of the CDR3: TGTGCCAGCAGTGCCCGGACAGGGGAAGGCTACGAGCAGTACTTC.

CDR3: CASSPTGAPNNEQFF. The CDR3 DNA is TGTGCCAGCAGCCCCACCGGGGCTCCAAACAATGAGCAGTTCTTC. V usage is TRBV7-3 and J usage is TRBJ2-1; D may be TRBD1 or TRBD2 (5 bases each). This CDR3 contains 15 residues. With 5 bases removed from V and 5 bases from J, the gap between germline ends came to 16 bases. Germline assignment: CDR1 SGHTA and CDR2 FQGTGA.

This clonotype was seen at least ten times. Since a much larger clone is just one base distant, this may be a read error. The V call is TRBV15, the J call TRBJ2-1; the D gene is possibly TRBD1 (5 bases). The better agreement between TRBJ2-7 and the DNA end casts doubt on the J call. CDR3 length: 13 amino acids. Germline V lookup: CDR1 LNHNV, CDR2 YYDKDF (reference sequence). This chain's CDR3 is CATGAVPYNEQYF. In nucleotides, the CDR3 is TGTGCCACCGGGGCGGTCCCCTACAATGAGCAGTACTTC.

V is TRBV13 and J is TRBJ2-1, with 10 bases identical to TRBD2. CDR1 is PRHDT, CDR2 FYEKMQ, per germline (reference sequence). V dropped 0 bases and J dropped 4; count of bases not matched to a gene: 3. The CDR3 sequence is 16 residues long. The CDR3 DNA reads TGTGCCAGCAGCTTAGGGACTAGCGGGTGGTACAATGAGCAGTTCTTC. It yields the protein CASSLGTSGWYNEQFF. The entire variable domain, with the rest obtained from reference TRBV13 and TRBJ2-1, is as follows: AAGVIQSPRHLIKEKRETATLKCYPIPRHDTVYWYQQGPGQDPQFLISFYEKMQSDKGSIPDRFSAQQFSDYHSELNMSSLELGDSALYFCASSLGTSGWYNEQFFGPGTRLTVL.

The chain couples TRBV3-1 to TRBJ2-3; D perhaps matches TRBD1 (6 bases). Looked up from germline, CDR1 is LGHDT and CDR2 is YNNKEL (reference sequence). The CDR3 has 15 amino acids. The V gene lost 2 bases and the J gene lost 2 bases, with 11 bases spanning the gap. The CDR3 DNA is TGTGCCAGCAGCCAACCGGACAGCTTCACAGATACGCAGTATTTT. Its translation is CASSQPDSFTDTQYF.

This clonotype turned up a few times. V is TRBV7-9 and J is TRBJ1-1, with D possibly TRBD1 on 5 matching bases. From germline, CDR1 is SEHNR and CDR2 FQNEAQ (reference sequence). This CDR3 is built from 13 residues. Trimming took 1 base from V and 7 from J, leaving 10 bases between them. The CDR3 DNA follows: TGTGCCAGCAGCTTAGGGGTAGGGGATGAAGCTTTCTTT. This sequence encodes CASSLGVGDEAFF.

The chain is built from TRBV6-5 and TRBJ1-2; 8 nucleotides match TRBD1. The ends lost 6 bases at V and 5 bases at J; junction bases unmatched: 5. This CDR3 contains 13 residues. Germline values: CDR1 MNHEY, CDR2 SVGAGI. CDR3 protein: CASSWTGKYGYTF. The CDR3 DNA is TGTGCCAGCAGCTGGACAGGGAAGTATGGCTACACCTTC.

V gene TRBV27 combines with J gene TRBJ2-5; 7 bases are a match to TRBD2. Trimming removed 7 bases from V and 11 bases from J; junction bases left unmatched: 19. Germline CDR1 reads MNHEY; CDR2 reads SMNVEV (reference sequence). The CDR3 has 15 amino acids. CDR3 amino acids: CASTSASSGGNGQYF. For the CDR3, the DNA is TGTGCCAGCACCTCAGCGTCTAGCGGCGGCAATGGGCAGTACTTC.

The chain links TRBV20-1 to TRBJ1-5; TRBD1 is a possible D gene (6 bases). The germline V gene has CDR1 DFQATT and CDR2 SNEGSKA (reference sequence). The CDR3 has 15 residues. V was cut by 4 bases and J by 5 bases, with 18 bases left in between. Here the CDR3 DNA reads TGCAGTGCTAATTCCCCAAGGGGGGGGGATCAGCCCCAGCATTTT. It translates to CSANSPRGGDQPQHF.

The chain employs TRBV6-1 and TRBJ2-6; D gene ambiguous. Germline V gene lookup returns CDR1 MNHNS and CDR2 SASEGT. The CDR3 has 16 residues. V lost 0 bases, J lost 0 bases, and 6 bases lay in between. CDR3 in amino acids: CASSEALNSGANVLTF. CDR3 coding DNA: TGTGCCAGCAGTGAAGCGCTGAACTCTGGGGCCAACGTCCTGACTTTC.

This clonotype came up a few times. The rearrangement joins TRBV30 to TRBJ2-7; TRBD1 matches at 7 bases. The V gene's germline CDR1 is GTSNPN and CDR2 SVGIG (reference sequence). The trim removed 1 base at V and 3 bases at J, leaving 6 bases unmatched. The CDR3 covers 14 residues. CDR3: CAWSGGQFGYEQYF. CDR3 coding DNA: TGTGCCTGGAGTGGGGGACAGTTTGGCTACGAGCAGTACTTC. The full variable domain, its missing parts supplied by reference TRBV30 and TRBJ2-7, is SQTIHQWPATLVQPVGSPLSLECTVEGTSNPNLYWYRQAAGRGLQLLFYSVGIGQISSEVPQNLSASRPQDRQFILSSKKLLLSDSGFYLCAWSGGQFGYEQYFGPGTRLTVT.

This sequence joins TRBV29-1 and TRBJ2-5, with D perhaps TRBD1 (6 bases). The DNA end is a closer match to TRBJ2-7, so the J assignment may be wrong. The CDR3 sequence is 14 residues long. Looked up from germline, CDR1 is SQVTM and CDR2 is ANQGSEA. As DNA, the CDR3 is TGCAGCGTTGTTATGGGGACAAAAGACTACGAGCAGTACTTC. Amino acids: CSVVMGTKDYEQYF.

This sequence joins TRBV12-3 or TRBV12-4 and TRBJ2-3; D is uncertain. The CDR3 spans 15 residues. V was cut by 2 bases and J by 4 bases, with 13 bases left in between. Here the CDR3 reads CASSLREGLADTQYF. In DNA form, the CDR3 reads TGTGCCAGCAGTTTAAGGGAAGGGCTCGCAGATACGCAGTATTTT.

CDR3 sequence: CASGDRNRGEQFF. Written as DNA, the CDR3 is TGTGCCAGTGGAGACCGTAATCGCGGTGAGCAGTTCTTC. The chain uses TRBV19 and TRBJ2-1; the D is unclear. Germline CDR1 and CDR2: LNHDA and SQIVND (reference sequence). V lost 8 bases to trimming and J lost 9 bases, with 17 bases between them. This CDR3 is built from 13 residues.

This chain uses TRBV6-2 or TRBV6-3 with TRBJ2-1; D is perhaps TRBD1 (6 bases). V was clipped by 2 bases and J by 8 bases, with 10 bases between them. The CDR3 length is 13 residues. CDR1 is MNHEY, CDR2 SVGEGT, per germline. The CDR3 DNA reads TGTGCCAGCAGTTACCACAGGGTCGATGAGCAGTTCTTC. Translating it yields CASSYHRVDEQFF.

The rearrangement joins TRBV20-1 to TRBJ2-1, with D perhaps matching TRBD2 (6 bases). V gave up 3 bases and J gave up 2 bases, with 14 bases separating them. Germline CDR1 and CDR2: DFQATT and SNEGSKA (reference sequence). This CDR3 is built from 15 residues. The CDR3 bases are TGCAGTGCTAGGGACCGGGACTTCCCCTACAATGAGCAGTTCTTC. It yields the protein CSARDRDFPYNEQFF.